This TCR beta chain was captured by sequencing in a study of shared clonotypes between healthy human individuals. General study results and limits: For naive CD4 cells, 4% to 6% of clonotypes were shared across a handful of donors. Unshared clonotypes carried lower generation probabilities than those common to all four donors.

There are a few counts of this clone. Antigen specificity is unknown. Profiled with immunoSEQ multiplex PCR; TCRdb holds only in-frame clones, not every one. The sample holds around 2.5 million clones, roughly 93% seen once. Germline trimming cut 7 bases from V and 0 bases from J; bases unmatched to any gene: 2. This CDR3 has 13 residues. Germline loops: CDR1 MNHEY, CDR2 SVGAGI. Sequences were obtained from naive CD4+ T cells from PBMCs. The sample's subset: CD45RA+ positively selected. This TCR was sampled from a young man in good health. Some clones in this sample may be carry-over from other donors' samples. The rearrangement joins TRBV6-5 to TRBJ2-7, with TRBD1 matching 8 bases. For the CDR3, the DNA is TGTGCCAGCACCGGACAGGGCTCCTACGAGCAGTACTTC. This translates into CASTGQGSYEQYF.